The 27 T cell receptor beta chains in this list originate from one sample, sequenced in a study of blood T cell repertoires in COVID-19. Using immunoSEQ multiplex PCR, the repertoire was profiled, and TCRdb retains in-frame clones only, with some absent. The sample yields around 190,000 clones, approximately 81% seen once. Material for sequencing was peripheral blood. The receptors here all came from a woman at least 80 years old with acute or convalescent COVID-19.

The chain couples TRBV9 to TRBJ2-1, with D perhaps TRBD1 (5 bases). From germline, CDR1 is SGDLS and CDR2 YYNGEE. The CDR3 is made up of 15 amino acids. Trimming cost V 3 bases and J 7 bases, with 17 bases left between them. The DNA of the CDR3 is TGTGCCAGCAGCGCCTCCGGACACGCAGGAAATGAGCAGTTCTTC. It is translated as CASSASGHAGNEQFF.

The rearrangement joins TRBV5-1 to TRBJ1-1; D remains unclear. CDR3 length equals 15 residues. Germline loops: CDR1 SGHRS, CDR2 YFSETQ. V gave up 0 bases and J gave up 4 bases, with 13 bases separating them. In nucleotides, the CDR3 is TGCGCCAGCAGCTTGGAACGGGGTGGGATCACTGAAGCTTTCTTT. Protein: CASSLERGGITEAFF.

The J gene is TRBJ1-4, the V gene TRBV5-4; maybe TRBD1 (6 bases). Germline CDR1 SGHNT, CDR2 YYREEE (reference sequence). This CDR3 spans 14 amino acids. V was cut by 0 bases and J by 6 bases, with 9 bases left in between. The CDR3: CASSLVGADEKLFF. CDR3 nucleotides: TGTGCCAGCAGCTTGGTGGGGGCGGATGAAAAACTGTTTTTT.

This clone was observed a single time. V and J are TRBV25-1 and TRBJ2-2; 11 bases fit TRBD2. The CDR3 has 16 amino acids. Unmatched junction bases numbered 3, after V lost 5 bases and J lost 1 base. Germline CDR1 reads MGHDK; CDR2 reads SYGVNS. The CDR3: CASSPLAGGNTGELFF. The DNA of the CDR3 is TGTGCCAGCAGTCCCCTAGCGGGGGGGAACACCGGGGAGCTGTTTTTT.

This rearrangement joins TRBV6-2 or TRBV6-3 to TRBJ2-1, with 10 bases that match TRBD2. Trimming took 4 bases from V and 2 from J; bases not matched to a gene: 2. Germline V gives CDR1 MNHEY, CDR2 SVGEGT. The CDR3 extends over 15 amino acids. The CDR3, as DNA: TGTGCCAGCAGTTTAGCGGGAGGAACCTACAATGAGCAGTTCTTC. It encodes CASSLAGGTYNEQFF.

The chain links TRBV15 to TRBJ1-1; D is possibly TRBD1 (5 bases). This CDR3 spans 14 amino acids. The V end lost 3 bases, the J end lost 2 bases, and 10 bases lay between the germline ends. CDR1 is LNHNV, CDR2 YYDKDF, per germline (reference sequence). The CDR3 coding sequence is TGTGCCACCAGCAGGGGGCAGGTAAACACTGAAGCTTTCTTT. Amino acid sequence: CATSRGQVNTEAFF.

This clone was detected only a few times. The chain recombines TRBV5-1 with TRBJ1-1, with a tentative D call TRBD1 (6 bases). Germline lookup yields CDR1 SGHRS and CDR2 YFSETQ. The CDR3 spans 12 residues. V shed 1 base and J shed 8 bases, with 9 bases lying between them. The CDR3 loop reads CASSLKDSEAFF. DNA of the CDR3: TGCGCCAGCAGCTTGAAGGACAGCGAAGCTTTCTTT.

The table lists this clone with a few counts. This CDR3 reads CASSWQGYEQYF. DNA of the CDR3: TGTGCCAGCAGTTGGCAGGGCTACGAGCAGTACTTC. This rearrangement joins TRBV6-2 or TRBV6-3 to TRBJ2-7; tentatively, D is TRBD1 (5 bases). Deletions cut 4 bases from V and 3 bases from J, with 7 bases between. In germline, CDR1 is MNHEY, CDR2 SVGEGT. This CDR3 has 12 residues.

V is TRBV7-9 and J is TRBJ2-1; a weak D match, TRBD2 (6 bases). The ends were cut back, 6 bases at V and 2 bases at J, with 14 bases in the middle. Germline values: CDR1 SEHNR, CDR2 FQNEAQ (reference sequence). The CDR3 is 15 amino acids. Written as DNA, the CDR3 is TGTGCCAGCAGACGAAGTAGCGGTACCTACAATGAGCAGTTCTTC. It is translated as CASRRSSGTYNEQFF.

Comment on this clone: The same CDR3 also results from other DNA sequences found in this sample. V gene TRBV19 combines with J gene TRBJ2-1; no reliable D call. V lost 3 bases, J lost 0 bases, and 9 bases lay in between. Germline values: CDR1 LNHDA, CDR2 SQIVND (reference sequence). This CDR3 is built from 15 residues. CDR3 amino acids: CASSIQASSYNEQFF. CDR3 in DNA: TGTGCCAGTAGTATTCAGGCCAGCTCCTACAATGAGCAGTTCTTC.

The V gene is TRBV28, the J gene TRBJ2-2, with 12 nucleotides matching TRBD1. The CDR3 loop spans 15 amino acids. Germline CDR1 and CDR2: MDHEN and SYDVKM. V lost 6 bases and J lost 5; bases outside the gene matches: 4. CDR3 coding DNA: TGTGCCAGCAGAGGGACAGGGGGCAGAACCGGGGAGCTGTTTTTT. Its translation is CASRGTGGRTGELFF.

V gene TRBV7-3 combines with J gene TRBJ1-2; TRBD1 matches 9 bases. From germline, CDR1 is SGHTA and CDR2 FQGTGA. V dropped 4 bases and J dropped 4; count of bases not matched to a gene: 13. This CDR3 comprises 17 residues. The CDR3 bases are TGTGCCAGCAGCTCCCCCGGGACAGGGATAATTCTCTATGGCTACACCTTC. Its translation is CASSSPGTGIILYGYTF.

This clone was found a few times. The CDR3: CASSQGQGRISPLHF. The CDR3 DNA sequence: TGTGCCAGCAGCCAGGGACAGGGGCGGATATCACCCCTCCACTTT. The J gene is TRBJ1-6, the V gene TRBV7-2, with 10 bases lining up with TRBD1. V was clipped by 5 bases and J by 10 bases; unmatched bases: 8. CDR3 length: 15 residues. Germline V gives CDR1 SGHTA, CDR2 FQGNSA.

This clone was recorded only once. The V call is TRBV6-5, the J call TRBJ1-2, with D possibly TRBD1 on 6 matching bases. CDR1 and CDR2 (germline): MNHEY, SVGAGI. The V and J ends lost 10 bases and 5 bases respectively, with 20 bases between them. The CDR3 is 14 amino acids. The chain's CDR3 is CATHAFQGLYGYTF. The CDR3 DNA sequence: TGTGCCACCCACGCTTTCCAGGGGCTTTATGGCTACACCTTC.

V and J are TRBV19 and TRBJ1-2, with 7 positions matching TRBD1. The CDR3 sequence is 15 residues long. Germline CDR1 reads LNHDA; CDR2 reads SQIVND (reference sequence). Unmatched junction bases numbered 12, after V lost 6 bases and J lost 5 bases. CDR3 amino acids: CASSLQRGPTYGYTF. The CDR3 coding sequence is TGTGCCAGTAGCTTGCAGAGGGGGCCGACGTATGGCTACACCTTC.

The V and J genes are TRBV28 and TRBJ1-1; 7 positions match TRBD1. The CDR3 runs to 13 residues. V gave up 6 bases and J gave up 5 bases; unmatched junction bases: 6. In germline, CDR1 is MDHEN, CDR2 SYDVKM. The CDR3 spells CASSPGTETEAFF. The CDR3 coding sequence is TGTGCCAGCAGCCCCGGGACAGAGACTGAAGCTTTCTTT.

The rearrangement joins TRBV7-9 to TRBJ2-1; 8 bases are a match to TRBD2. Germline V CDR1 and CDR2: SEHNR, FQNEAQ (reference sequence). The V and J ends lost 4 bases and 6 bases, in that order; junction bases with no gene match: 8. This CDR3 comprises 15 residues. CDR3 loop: CASSSPGLGGNEQFF. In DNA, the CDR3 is TGTGCCAGCAGCTCACCGGGACTAGGAGGCAATGAGCAGTTCTTC.

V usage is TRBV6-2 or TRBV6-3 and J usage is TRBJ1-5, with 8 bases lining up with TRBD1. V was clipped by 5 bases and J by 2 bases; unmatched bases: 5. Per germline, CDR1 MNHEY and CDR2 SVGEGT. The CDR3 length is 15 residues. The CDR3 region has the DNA TGTGCCAGCAGTGGGGGACAGGCTGGCAATCAGCCCCAGCATTTT. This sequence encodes CASSGGQAGNQPQHF.

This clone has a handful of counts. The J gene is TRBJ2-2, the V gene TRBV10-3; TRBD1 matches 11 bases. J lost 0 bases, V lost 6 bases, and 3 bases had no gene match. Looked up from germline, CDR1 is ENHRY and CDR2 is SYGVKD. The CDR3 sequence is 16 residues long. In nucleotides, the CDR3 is TGTGCCATCAGAGGACAGGGGGCCTCGAACACCGGGGAGCTGTTTTTT. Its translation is CAIRGQGASNTGELFF.

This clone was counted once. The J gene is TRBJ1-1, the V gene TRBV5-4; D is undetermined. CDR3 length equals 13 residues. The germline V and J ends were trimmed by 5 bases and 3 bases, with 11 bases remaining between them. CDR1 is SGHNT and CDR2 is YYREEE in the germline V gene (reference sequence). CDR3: CASRGRRDTEAFF. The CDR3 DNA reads TGTGCCAGCAGAGGTAGGAGGGACACTGAAGCTTTCTTT.

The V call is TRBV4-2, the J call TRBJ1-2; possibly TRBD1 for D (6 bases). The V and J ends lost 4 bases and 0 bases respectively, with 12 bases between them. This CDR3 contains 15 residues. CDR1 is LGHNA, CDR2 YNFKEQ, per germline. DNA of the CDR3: TGTGCCAGCAGCCGTTGGACAGCCACTAACTATGGCTACACCTTC. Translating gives CASSRWTATNYGYTF.

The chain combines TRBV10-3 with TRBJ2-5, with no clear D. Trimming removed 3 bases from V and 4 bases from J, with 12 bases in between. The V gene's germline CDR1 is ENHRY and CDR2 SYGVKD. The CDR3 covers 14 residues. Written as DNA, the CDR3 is TGTGCCATCAGTGACAGGCCCCTGGGAGAGACCCAGTACTTC. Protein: CAISDRPLGETQYF.

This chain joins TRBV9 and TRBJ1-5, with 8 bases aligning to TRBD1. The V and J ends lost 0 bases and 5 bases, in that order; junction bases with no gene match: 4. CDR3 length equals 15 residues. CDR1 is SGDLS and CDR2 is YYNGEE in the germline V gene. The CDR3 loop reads CASSVEDREYQPQHF. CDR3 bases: TGTGCCAGCAGCGTAGAGGACAGGGAGTATCAGCCCCAGCATTTT.

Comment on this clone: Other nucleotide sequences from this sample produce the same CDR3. CDR3 amino acids: CAWSGQGGTEAFF. CDR3 nucleotides: TGTGCCTGGTCAGGACAGGGTGGGACTGAAGCTTTCTTT. The gene calls are TRBV30 and TRBJ1-1; 8 nucleotides line up with TRBD1. V shed 5 bases and J 5 bases; nucleotides not matched to a gene: 7. CDR1 and CDR2 from the germline V gene are GTSNPN and SVGIG (reference sequence). The CDR3 is 13 residues long.

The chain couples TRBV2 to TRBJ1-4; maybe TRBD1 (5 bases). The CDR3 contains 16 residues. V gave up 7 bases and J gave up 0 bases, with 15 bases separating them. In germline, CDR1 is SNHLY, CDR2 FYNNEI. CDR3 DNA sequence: TGTGCCAGCACTCAATCGCCAGGGTCAACTAATGAAAAACTGTTTTTT. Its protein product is CASTQSPGSTNEKLFF.

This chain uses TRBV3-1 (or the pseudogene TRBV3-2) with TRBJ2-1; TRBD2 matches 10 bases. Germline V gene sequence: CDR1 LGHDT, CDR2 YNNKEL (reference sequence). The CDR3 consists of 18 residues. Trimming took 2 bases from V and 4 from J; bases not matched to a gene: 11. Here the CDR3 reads CASSQNRGPSGSYNEQFF. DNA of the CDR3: TGTGCCAGCAGCCAAAACAGGGGACCTAGCGGGAGTTACAATGAGCAGTTCTTC.

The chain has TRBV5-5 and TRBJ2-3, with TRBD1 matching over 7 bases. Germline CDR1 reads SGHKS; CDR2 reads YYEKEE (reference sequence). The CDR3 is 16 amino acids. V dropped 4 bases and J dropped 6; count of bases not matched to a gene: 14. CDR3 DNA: TGTGCCAGCAGCCCGAGGACAGGTGACCCGAGGGATACGCAGTATTTT. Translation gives CASSPRTGDPRDTQYF. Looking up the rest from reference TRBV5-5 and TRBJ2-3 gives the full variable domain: DAGVTQSPTHLIKTRGQQVTLRCSPISGHKSVSWYQQVLGQGPQFIFQYYEKEERGRGNFPDRFSARQFPNYSSELNVNALLLGDSALYLCASSPRTGDPRDTQYFGPGTRLTVL.